This T cell receptor (beta chain) was captured by sequencing in a study of monozygotic twins with inflammatory bowel disease (dated by TCRdb to between 2017 and 2020). Looking at the study overall: The complete study included approximately 30 monozygotic twin pairs: 19 IBD-discordant Danish pairs and nine German pairs, of which four were IBD-concordant and five were IBD-discordant. Each individual had, on average, about 151 000 unique TCRalpha sequences and 181 000 unique TCRbeta sequences available for analysis. The search for disease-associated traits relied mainly on comparing, within discordant pairs, IBD patients with their genetically identical healthy co-twins. Points the paper makes about the study in general: Measured by the inverse Simpson index, TCRbeta repertoire diversity was lower in IBD patients than in their healthy co-twins. No difference in repertoire similarity was observed between concordant and discordant twins, possibly owing to limited statistical power. Fewer clonotypes were shared with other individuals by IBD patients than by healthy twins, most markedly in patients showing signs of disease activity. The results gave no support for a single strong signal or clonotype linked to IBD. The analysis was unable to tell apart different T cell subtypes. Differing immunosuppressive treatments among patients may have added background noise and inter-individual variability to the repertoires.

Details on this clonotype: The antigen this receptor binds is unknown.

From a lookup of the germline V gene (reference sequence), CDR1 and CDR2 are SSHAT and FNYEAQ. The CDR3 starts with the cysteine, ends with the phenylalanine, and has 15 residues. DNA is not recorded here. Receptors were amplified or captured by 5' RACE. Preparation of each TCR library used about 3,200 ng of total RNA. cDNA was synthesized with SMARTScribe reverse transcriptase in eight separate reactions per sample. During cDNA synthesis, template switching introduced unique molecular identifiers that contained a 6-nucleotide sample barcode. Amplification of TCRalpha and TCRbeta cDNA involved two nested PCRs of around 16 and 10 cycles, and each PCR was followed by bead purification. Before amplification, the cDNA was treated with uracil DNA-glycosylase and purified using the QIAquick PCR purification kit. The second PCR was the step at which Illumina TruSeq-compatible adapters and sample-specific barcodes were added. TapeStation and Qubit were used to check library quality and concentration, and around 4.5 ng of each library went into the pool. Sequencing of pooled libraries was carried out on an Illumina HiSeq2500 single-index Rapid Run using 2 x 100 bp reads and custom sequencing primers. From the authors' description of their analysis: UMI-based consensus assembly with MiGEC version 1.2.6 was used to correct PCR and sequencing errors. V(D)J alignment, clonotype assembly and CDR3 extraction were performed with MiXCR version 2.1.1. To normalise gene usage, clonotype sharing and MAIT/NKT TCR abundance, the analysis used the top 1000, 10 000 and 20 000 clonotypes per sample. Diversity was computed as the inverse Simpson index with the vegan R package after downsampling to 27 000 UMIs. Statistical testing used paired Mann-Whitney U tests on the discordant twin pairs and applied Benjamini-Hochberg correction for multiple testing. Once TCRdb had reprocessed the reads, it stored one entry per CDR3 protein sequence and supplied no DNA. The V and J calls come from TCRdb's annotation, not from the publication. This sample's records show a few hundred thousand distinct CDR3 sequences. The top ten hold 2.5% to 3% of the sample.

From each donor, a roughly 2.5 ml peripheral blood sample was collected into PAXgene tubes and stored at -80 degrees C. Without T cell sorting, total RNA was isolated from whole blood using the PAXgene blood miRNA kit on an automated QIAcube. Peripheral blood from monozygotic twin pairs who were concordant or discordant for inflammatory bowel disease underwent deep TCRalpha and TCRbeta repertoire profiling using unique molecular barcoding. For every twin pair, smoking habits were documented, and each individual was categorised as a current, former or never smoker. Material: blood. The clonotype originates from a human donor with ulcerative colitis or Crohn's disease, or a healthy co-twin of an affected twin (not recorded which). The rearranged segments are TRBV7-7 and TRBJ2-1; the D call from TCRdb, TRBD1, cannot be confirmed without DNA. The CDR3 region: CASSRGQGVHNEQFF.